Each of the 10 T cell receptor beta chains below was sequenced from the same sample in a study of blood T cell repertoires in COVID-19. Assay: immunoSEQ multiplex PCR; the TCRdb copy retains only in-frame clones and omits some. The table lists 250,000 to 400,000 clones, 90% of them singletons. The sequenced material came from PBMCs or T cells enriched from blood (not recorded which). The receptors originated from a man in his 60s who had recovered from COVID-19.

The chain combines TRBV9 with TRBJ2-7; 9 nucleotides match TRBD2. CDR1 SGDLS and CDR2 YYNGEE come from the germline V gene. V shed 3 bases and J 6 bases; nucleotides not matched to a gene: 7. This CDR3 has 14 amino acids. The CDR3 coding sequence is TGTGCCAGCAGCGCGAGACTAGCGGCGACCGAGCAGTACTTC. Its translation is CASSARLAATEQYF.

The V call is TRBV7-8, the J call TRBJ1-5; 8 bases are a match to TRBD1. Germline CDR1 is SGHVS and CDR2 is FQNEAQ. V lost 5 bases and J lost 6; bases outside the gene matches: 9. The CDR3 length is 15 residues. In DNA, the CDR3 is TGTGCCAGCAGCCAGGGGGCGGGGGGAGGTCAGCCCCAGCATTTT. Its protein is CASSQGAGGGQPQHF.

The J gene is TRBJ2-1, the V gene TRBV9, with TRBD2 identical over 7 bases. CDR1 and CDR2 from the germline V gene are SGDLS and YYNGEE. V shed 0 bases, J shed 3 bases, and the junction held 3 bases outside the gene matches. The CDR3 is made up of 15 amino acids. CDR3 in DNA: TGTGCCAGCAGCGTAGCGTCTAGCGGCTACAATGAGCAGTTCTTC. Protein product: CASSVASSGYNEQFF.

The V gene is TRBV7-2, the J gene TRBJ1-2; tentative D call: TRBD1 (6 bases). Germline V gene data show CDR1 as SGHTA and CDR2 as FQGNSA. CDR3 length: 16 amino acids. The V end lost 5 bases, the J end lost 3 bases, and 19 bases lay between the germline ends. CDR3 DNA sequence: TGTGCCAGCAGCCCTCACCCTGGACAGTTGCACTATGGCTACACCTTC. It translates to CASSPHPGQLHYGYTF.

The chain couples TRBV6-2 or TRBV6-3 to TRBJ1-5; no clear D gene. Germline V lookup: CDR1 MNHEY, CDR2 SVGEGT. Trimming cost V 3 bases and J 5 bases, with 17 bases left between them. This CDR3 has 16 residues. CDR3 region: CASSYKEGEGHQPQHF. Written as DNA, the CDR3 is TGTGCCAGCAGTTATAAAGAGGGAGAGGGTCATCAGCCCCAGCATTTT.

This clone was observed a handful of times. The chain is built from TRBV5-4 and TRBJ2-5; D is possibly TRBD2 (6 bases). This CDR3 has 13 residues. Trimming left V 0 bases short and J 5 bases short, with 8 bases between. From germline, CDR1 is SGHNT and CDR2 YYREEE (reference sequence). CDR3 protein: CASSLAGVETQYF. The CDR3 nucleotides are TGTGCCAGCAGCTTGGCGGGGGTCGAGACCCAGTACTTC.

The chain uses TRBV6-6 and TRBJ1-5; no clear D. Germline lookup yields CDR1 MNHNY and CDR2 SVGAGI (reference sequence). V dropped 6 bases and J dropped 2 bases, with 5 bases sitting between them. CDR3 length equals 12 residues. CDR3 loop: CASRARNQPQHF. CDR3 DNA sequence: TGTGCCAGCAGGGCCCGCAATCAGCCCCAGCATTTT.

The rearrangement links TRBV4-1 to TRBJ1-2, with D tentatively TRBD1 (5 bases). The germline CDR1 and CDR2 sequences are MGHRA and YSYEKL. The CDR3 length is 13 residues. V lost 0 bases and J lost 8, with 10 bases in between. The CDR3 DNA reads TGCGCCAGCAGCCAAGATCGGGGGGACGGCTACACCTTC. Residues: CASSQDRGDGYTF.

CDR3 nucleotides: TGTGCCAGCAGCTTCGTAGGGCGGCGGGATGAAAAACTGTTTTTT. Translating gives CASSFVGRRDEKLFF. This chain joins TRBV7-2 and TRBJ1-4; no firm D call. V was cut by 3 bases and J by 6 bases, with 14 bases left in between. The germline CDR1 and CDR2 sequences are SGHTA and FQGNSA. The CDR3 length is 15 residues.

The chain employs TRBV9 and TRBJ2-3; 8 bases are a match to TRBD2. Germline V gives CDR1 SGDLS, CDR2 YYNGEE. CDR3 length equals 16 residues. Trimming cost V 0 bases and J 3 bases; bases outside gene matches: 6. CDR3 in DNA: TGTGCCAGCAGCGTAGGTGCGGGGGGCGGGACAGATACGCAGTATTTT. Translation: CASSVGAGGGTDTQYF.